These 9 T cell receptor beta chains share one sample of origin, sequenced in a study of OX40 agonist ivuxolimab in advanced cancers. This table comes from immunoSEQ multiplex PCR, and its TCRdb copy is limited to in-frame clones, with some not included. The sample lists 45,000 to 65,000 clones, approximately 80% occurring once. The input for sequencing was CD4+ or CD8+ T cells sorted from blood, taken in a trial of the OX40 agonist ivuxolimab. These receptors were obtained from an adult with an advanced solid tumor such as melanoma, head and neck, liver or kidney cancer.

The chain carries TRBV5-6 and TRBJ2-7; TRBD2 matches 7 bases. Trimming at V came to 3 bases and at J to 3 bases, leaving 9 bases not matched to a gene. Germline V gene sequence: CDR1 SGHDT, CDR2 YYEEEE. This CDR3 is built from 15 residues. CDR3 coding DNA: TGTGCCAGCAGCTGGTACGGGGGGAACAGCTACGAGCAGTACTTC. Translated, it gives CASSWYGGNSYEQYF. The full variable domain, in which reference TRBV5-6 and TRBJ2-7 provide the parts outside the CDR3, is DAGVTQSPTHLIKTRGQQVTLRCSPKSGHDTVSWYQQALGQGPQFIFQYYEEEERQRGNFPDRFSGHQFPNYSSELNVNALLLGDSALYLCASSWYGGNSYEQYFGPGTRLTVT.

The gene calls are TRBV6-5 and TRBJ2-7; 11 nucleotides agree with TRBD2. This CDR3 has 16 amino acids. The V gene end was trimmed by 2 bases and the J gene end by 0 bases; junction bases not matched to a gene: 3. Germline V gives CDR1 MNHEY, CDR2 SVGAGI. CDR3 protein: CASSYALAGGSYEQYF. In DNA form, the CDR3 reads TGTGCCAGCAGTTACGCCCTAGCGGGGGGCTCCTACGAGCAGTACTTC.

The chain employs TRBV27 and TRBJ1-5; unclear D gene. The CDR3 spans 13 residues. The V gene's germline CDR1 is MNHEY and CDR2 SMNVEV (reference sequence). V was shortened by 2 bases and J by 4 bases, with 6 bases between the two germline ends. This CDR3 reads CASSLRQNQPQHF. CDR3 coding DNA: TGTGCCAGCAGTTTAAGGCAGAATCAGCCCCAGCATTTT.

The J gene is TRBJ2-5, the V gene TRBV6-5, with TRBD1 identical over 8 bases. This CDR3 has 14 amino acids. Germline CDR1 MNHEY, CDR2 SVGAGI. Losses at the gene ends were 5 bases for V and 4 bases for J; bases not matched to a gene: 6. This chain's CDR3 is CASSPRTGRETQYF. CDR3 DNA: TGTGCCAGCAGTCCGAGGACAGGGCGAGAGACCCAGTACTTC.

This clone was recorded only once. The chain combines TRBV2 with TRBJ2-1; a weak D match, TRBD2 (5 bases). The CDR3 is 15 amino acids. The ends were cut back, 7 bases at V and 1 base at J, with 14 bases in the middle. The V gene's germline CDR1 is SNHLY and CDR2 FYNNEI. CDR3 region: CASTREPGSYNEQFF. CDR3 bases: TGTGCCAGCACAAGGGAGCCTGGGTCCTACAATGAGCAGTTCTTC.

The chain has TRBV7-3 and TRBJ2-7, with TRBD2 matching over 11 bases. Germline CDR1 SGHTA, CDR2 FQGTGA. The CDR3 spans 14 residues. V was clipped by 5 bases and J by 3 bases; unmatched bases: 3. Written as DNA, the CDR3 is TGTGCCAGCAGCCCTACTAGCGGGAGCTACGAGCAGTACTTC. The encoded protein is CASSPTSGSYEQYF.

By sample share, this clone is medium-sized. The J gene is TRBJ2-4, the V gene TRBV21-1; the DNA was not compared with TRBD1, the D call given in the table. TRBV21-1 has pseudogene status. This CDR3 has 14 residues. The CDR3 DNA follows: TGTGCCAGCAGCCCCCGACAGGGCGGAAACATTCAGTACTTC. Translated, it gives CASSPRQGGNIQYF.

The gene calls are TRBV4-2 and TRBJ2-5; 15 nucleotides align to TRBD2. The V gene's germline CDR1 is LGHNA and CDR2 YNFKEQ. The trim removed 4 bases at V and 1 base at J, leaving 1 base unmatched. The CDR3 totals 16 residues. CDR3 DNA: TGTGCCAGCAGCCCGGGACTAGCGGGGGGCCAAGAGACCCAGTACTTC. This codes for CASSPGLAGGQETQYF.

This clone was seen at least ten times. V gene TRBV5-8 combines with J gene TRBJ2-6, with a weak D call TRBD1 (5 bases). There are 16 residues in the CDR3. The V end was cut by 3 bases, the J end by 0 bases, with 10 bases between. Germline V gene sequence: CDR1 SGHTS, CDR2 YDEGEE. CDR3 sequence (DNA): TGTGCCAGCAGCTCCTACAGGAGCTCTGGGGCCAACGTCCTGACTTTC. This codes for CASSSYRSSGANVLTF.